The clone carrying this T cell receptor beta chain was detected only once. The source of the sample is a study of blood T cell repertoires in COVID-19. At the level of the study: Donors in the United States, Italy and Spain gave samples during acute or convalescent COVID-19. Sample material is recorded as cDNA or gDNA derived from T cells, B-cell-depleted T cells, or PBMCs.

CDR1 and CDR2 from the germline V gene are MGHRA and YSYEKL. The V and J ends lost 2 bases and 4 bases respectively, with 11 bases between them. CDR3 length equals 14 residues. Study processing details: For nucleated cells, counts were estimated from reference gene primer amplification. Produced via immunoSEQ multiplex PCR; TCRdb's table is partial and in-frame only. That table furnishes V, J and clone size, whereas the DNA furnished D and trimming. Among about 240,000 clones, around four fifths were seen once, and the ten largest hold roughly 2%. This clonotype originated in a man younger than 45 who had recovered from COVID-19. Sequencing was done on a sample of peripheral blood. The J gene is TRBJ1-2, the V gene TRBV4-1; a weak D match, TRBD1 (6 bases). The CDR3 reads CASSQKGELYGYTF. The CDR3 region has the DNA TGCGCCAGCAGCCAAAAGGGGGAACTCTATGGCTACACCTTC.